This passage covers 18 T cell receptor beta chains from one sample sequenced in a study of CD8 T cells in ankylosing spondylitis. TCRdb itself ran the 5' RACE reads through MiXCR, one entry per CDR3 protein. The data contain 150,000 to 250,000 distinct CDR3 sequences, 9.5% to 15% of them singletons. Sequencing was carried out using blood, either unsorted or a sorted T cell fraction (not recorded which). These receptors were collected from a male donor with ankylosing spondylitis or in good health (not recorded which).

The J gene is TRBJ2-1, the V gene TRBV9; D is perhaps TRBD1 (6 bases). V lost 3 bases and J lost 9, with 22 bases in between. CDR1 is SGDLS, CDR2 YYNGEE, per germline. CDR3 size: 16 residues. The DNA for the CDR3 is TGTGCCAGCAGCGCCCTTAGGGGACACGCATGGAGTGAGCAGTTCTTC. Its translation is CASSALRGHAWSEQFF.

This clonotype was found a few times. In nucleotides, the CDR3 is TGTGCCAGCAGCCAAGACCCGGGGGGCCATTCCTACGAGCAGTACTTC. As protein: CASSQDPGGHSYEQYF. V gene TRBV3-1 combines with J gene TRBJ2-7; possible D gene TRBD2, 7 bases. V shed 0 bases and J shed 1 base, with 13 bases lying between them. CDR3 size: 16 residues. CDR1 is LGHDT, CDR2 YNNKEL, per germline (reference sequence).

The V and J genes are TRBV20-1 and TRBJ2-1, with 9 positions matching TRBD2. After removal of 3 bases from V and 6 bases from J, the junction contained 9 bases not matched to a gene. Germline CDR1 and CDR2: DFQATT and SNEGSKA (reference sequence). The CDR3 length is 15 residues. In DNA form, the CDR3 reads TGCAGTGCTAGGTCGTTAGCGGGAGACCTCAATGAGCAGTTCTTC. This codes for CSARSLAGDLNEQFF.

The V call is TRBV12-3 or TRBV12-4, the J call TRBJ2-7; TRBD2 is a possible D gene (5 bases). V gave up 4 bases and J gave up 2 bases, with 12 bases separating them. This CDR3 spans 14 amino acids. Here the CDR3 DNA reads TGTGCCAGCAGTTATGGAGGACTGACCTACGAGCAGTACTTC. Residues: CASSYGGLTYEQYF.

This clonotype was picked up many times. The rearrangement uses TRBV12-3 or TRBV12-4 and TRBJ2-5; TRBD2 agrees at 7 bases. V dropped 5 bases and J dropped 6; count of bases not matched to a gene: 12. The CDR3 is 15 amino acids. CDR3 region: CASSPRGGDSKTQYF. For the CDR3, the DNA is TGTGCCAGCAGTCCCCGGGGAGGGGATAGTAAGACCCAGTACTTC.

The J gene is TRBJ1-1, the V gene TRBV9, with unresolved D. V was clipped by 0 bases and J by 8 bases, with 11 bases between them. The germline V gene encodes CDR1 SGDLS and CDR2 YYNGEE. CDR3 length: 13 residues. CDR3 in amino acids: CASSVAVDPEAFF. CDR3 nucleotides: TGTGCCAGCAGCGTAGCTGTCGACCCGGAAGCTTTCTTT.

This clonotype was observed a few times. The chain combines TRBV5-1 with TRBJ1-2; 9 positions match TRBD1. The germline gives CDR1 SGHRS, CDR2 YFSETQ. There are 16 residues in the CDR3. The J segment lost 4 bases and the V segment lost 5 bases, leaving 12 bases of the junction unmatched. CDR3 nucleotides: TGCGCCAGCAGTTCGCAACAGGGGGCTGGGTCCTATGGCTACACCTTC. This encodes CASSSQQGAGSYGYTF. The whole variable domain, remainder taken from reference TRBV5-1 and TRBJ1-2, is KAGVTQTPRYLIKTRGQQVTLSCSPISGHRSVSWYQQTPGQGLQFLFEYFSETQRNKGNFPGRFSGRQFSNSRSEMNVSTLELGDSALYLCASSSQQGAGSYGYTFGSGTRLTVV.

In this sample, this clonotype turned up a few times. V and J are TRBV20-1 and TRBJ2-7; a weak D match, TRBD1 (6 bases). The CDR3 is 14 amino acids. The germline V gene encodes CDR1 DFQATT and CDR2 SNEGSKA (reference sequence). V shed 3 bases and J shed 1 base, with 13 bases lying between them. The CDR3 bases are TGCAGTGCTAGGGCCGGGACACTTTCCTACGAGCAGTACTTC. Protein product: CSARAGTLSYEQYF.

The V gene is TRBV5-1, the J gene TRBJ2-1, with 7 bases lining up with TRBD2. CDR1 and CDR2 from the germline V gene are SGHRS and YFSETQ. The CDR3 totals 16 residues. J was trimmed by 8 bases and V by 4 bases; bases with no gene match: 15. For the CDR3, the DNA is TGCGCCAGCAGCACCGGGGAGGGACTTAGCGCCTATGAGCAGTTCTTC. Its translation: CASSTGEGLSAYEQFF. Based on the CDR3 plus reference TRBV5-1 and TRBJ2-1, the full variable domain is KAGVTQTPRYLIKTRGQQVTLSCSPISGHRSVSWYQQTPGQGLQFLFEYFSETQRNKGNFPGRFSGRQFSNSRSEMNVSTLELGDSALYLCASSTGEGLSAYEQFFGPGTRLTVL.

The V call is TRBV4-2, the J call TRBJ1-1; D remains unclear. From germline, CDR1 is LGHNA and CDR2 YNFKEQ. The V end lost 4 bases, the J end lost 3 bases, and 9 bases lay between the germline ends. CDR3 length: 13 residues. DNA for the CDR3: TGTGCCAGCAGCCTTGGTGCCCACACTGAAGCTTTCTTT. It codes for CASSLGAHTEAFF.

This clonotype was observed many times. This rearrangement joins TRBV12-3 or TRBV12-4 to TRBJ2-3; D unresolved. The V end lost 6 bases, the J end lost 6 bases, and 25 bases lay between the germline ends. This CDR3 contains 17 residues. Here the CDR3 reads CASSITVDTPAKDTQYF. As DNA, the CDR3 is TGTGCCAGCAGCATAACCGTCGACACCCCCGCAAAGGATACGCAGTATTTT.

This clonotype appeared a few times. CDR3 DNA: TGTGCCAGTAGCCCACTAGCGGGGGGTGTGGATGAGCAGTTCTTC. This sequence encodes CASSPLAGGVDEQFF. The chain uses TRBV19 and TRBJ2-1; TRBD2 matches at 12 bases. Germline V gene data show CDR1 as LNHDA and CDR2 as SQIVND (reference sequence). Germline trimming cut 6 bases from V and 8 bases from J; bases unmatched to any gene: 8. The CDR3 has 15 residues. Combining the CDR3 with reference TRBV19 and TRBJ2-1 gives the whole variable domain DGGITQSPKYLFRKEGQNVTLSCEQNLNHDAMYWYRQDPGQGLRLIYYSQIVNDFQKGDIAEGYSVSREKKESFPLTVTSAQKNPTAFYLCASSPLAGGVDEQFFGPGTRLTVL.

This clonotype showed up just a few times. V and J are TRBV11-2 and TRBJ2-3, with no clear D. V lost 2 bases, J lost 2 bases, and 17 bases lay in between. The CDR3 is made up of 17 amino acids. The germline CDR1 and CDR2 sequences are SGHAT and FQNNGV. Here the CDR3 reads CASSLTPMGGYTDTQYF. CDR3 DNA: TGTGCCAGCAGCTTAACCCCAATGGGCGGATACACAGATACGCAGTATTTT.

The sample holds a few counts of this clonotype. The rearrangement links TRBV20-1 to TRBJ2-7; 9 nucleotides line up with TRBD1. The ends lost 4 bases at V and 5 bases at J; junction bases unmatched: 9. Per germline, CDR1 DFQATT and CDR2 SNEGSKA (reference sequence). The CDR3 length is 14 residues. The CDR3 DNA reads TGCAGTGCTATATCTACAGGGGGCCGGGACGAGCAGTACTTC. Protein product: CSAISTGGRDEQYF.

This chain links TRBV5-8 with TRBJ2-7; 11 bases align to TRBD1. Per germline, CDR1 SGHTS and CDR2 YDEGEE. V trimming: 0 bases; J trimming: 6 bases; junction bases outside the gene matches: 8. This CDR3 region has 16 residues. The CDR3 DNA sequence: TGTGCCAGCAGCTTGGAAGTCGGGACAGGGGGTCTCGAGCAGTACTTC. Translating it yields CASSLEVGTGGLEQYF. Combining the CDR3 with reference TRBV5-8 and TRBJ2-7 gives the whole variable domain EAGVTQSPTHLIKTRGQQATLRCSPISGHTSVYWYQQALGLGLQFLLWYDEGEERNRGNFPPRFSGRQFPNYSSELNVNALELEDSALYLCASSLEVGTGGLEQYFGPGTRLTVT.

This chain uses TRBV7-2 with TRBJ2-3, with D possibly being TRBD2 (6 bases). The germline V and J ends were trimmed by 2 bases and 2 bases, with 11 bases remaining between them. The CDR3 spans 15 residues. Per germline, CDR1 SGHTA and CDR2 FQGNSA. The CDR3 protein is CASSLLGGVTDTQYF. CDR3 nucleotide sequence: TGTGCCAGCAGCTTATTGGGCGGGGTCACAGATACGCAGTATTTT.

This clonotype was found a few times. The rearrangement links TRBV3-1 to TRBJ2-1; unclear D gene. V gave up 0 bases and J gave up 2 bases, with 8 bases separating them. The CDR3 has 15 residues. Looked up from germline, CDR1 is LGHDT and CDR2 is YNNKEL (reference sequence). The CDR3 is CASSQDRGTYNEQFF. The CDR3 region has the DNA TGTGCCAGCAGCCAAGATCGCGGTACCTACAATGAGCAGTTCTTC.

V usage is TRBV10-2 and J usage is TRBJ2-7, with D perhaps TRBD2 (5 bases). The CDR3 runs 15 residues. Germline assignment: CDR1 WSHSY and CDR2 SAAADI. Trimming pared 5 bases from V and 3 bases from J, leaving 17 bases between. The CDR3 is CASSPTGLRDYEQYF. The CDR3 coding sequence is TGCGCCAGCAGTCCGACGGGGTTGAGAGACTACGAGCAGTACTTC.